A selection of T cell receptor beta chains follows, all from one sample in a study of cytotoxic CD8 clonotypes in ibrutinib-treated CLL. The protocol was immunoSEQ multiplex PCR, while the TCRdb copy is restricted to in-frame clones and leaves out a portion. The table records some 140,000 clones, around four fifths of them present only once. The sequenced sample was PBMCs, obtained after 24 months of ibrutinib treatment. The receptors originated from a human donor with chronic lymphocytic leukemia. Both conserved end residues are part of each CDR3.

cdr3_aa	v_call	j_call
CASSLTMTRGYTF	TRBV7-2	TRBJ1-2
CASSVAGTGGDEQYF	TRBV9	TRBJ2-7
CASRLSDRNTEAFF	TRBV6-5	TRBJ1-1
CASSLVLGRGYGYTF	TRBV5-1	TRBJ1-2
CASGLPLTSGGYNEQFF	TRBV12-5	TRBJ2-1
CASSVIAGEQFF	TRBV9	TRBJ2-1
CASSMAQGAYGYTF	TRBV5-6	TRBJ1-2
CASSRLGTSGGANEQFF	TRBV19	TRBJ2-1
CAIRGGWGQGESHTEAFF	TRBV10-3	TRBJ1-1
CASSEGGATEKLFF	TRBV6-1	TRBJ1-4
CATKHPGNTEAFF	TRBV21-1	TRBJ1-1
CASSLVSRGAEAFF	TRBV5-4	TRBJ1-1
CASSARDGGNTEAFF	TRBV19	TRBJ1-1
CASSSRDRDTGELFF	TRBV9	TRBJ2-2
CSVVGRTSYEQYF	TRBV29-1	TRBJ2-7
CASTLGAGYTF	TRBV28	TRBJ1-2
CATSRDLAGGRETQYF	TRBV15	TRBJ2-5
CASSLTEGGIYGYTF	TRBV5-1	TRBJ1-2
CASRRTNTEAFF	TRBV7-2	TRBJ1-1
CASSSRTSSYGYTF	TRBV5-6	TRBJ1-2
CASSTGSGSGGYSYEQYF	TRBV7-6	TRBJ2-7
CATNRGAQGDTEAFF	TRBV5-1	TRBJ1-1
CASSQRGADNTGELFF	TRBV4-3	TRBJ2-2
CASMGGADQPQHF	TRBV6-6	TRBJ1-5
CASARGGEGSYEQYF	TRBV6-6	TRBJ2-7
CSARSYEQYF	TRBV20-1	.
CASSWGRATYEQYF	TRBV6-5	TRBJ2-7
CAISSRDGSSYEQYF	TRBV10-3	TRBJ2-7
CASSLDRGRSYGYTF	TRBV7-6	TRBJ1-2